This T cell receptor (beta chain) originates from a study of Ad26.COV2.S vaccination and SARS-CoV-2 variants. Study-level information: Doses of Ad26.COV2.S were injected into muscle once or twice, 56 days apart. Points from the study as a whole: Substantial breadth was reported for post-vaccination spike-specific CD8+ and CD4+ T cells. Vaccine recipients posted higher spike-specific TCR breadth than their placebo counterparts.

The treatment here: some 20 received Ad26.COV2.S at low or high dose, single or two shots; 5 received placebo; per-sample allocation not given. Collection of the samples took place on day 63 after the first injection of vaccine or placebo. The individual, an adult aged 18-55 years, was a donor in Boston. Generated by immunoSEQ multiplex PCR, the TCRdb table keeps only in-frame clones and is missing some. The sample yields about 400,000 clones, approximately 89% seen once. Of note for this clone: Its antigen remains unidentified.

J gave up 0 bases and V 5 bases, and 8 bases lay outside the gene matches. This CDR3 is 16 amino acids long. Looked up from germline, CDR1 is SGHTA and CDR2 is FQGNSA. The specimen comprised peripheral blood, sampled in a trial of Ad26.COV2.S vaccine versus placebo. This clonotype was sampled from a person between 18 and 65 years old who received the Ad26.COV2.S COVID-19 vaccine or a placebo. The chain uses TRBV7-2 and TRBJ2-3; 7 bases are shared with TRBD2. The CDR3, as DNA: TGTGCCAGCAGCCCCCTAGCGGACGTAAGCACAGATACGCAGTATTTT. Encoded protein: CASSPLADVSTDTQYF.